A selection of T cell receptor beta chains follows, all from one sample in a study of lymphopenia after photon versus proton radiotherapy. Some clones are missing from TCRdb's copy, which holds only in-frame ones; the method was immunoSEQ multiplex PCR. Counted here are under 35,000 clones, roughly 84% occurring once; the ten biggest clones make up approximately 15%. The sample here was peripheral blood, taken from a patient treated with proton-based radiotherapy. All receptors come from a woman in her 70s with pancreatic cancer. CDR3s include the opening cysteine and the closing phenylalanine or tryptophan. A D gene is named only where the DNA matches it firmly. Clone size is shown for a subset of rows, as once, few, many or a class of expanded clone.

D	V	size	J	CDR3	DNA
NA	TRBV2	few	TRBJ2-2	CASSAGNTGELFF	TGTGCCAGCAGTGCAGGGAACACCGGGGAGCTGTTTTTT
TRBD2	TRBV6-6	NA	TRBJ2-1	CASSYLADNEQFF	TGTGCCAGCAGTTACCTAGCGGACAATGAGCAGTTCTTC
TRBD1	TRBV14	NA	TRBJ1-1	CASSRDRGNTEAFF	TGTGCCAGCAGCCGGGACAGGGGGAACACTGAAGCTTTCTTT
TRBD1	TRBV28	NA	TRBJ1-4	CASSRTGGDEKLFF	TGTGCCAGCAGTCGGACAGGGGGAGATGAAAAACTGTTTTTT
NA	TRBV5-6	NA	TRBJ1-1	CASSLVGGLSEAFF	TGTGCCAGCAGCTTGGTTGGCGGGCTTTCTGAAGCTTTCTTT
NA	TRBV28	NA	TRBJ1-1	CASTIIFKAEAFF	TGTGCCAGCACGATTATCTTCAAAGCTGAAGCTTTCTTT
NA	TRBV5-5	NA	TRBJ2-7	CASSTGPDSSYEQYF	TGTGCCAGCAGCACGGGACCGGACAGCTCCTACGAGCAGTACTTC
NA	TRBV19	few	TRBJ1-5	CASDLGFSNQPQHF	TGTGCCAGTGACCTTGGCTTCTCCAATCAGCCCCAGCATTTT
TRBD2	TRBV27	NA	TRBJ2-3	CASSGLPGRADTQYF	TGTGCCAGCAGTGGCCTCCCCGGGAGGGCAGATACGCAGTATTTT
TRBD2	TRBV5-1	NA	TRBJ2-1	CASSLEGGPYNEQFF	TGCGCCAGCAGCTTGGAGGGAGGGCCCTACAATGAGCAGTTCTTC
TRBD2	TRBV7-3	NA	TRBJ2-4	CASSPSKLAGDLRAKNIQYF	TGTGCCAGCAGCCCATCAAAACTAGCGGGCGACCTCCGAGCCAAAAACATTCAGTACTTC
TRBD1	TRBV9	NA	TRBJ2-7	CASSPGTDGYEQYF	TGTGCCAGCAGCCCCGGGACAGATGGCTACGAGCAGTACTTC
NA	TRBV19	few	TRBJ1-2	CASKEGAGYTF	TGTGCCAGTAAAGAGGGTGCTGGCTACACCTTC
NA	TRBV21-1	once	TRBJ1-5	CASSKFGICQPQHF	TGTGCCAGCAGCAAATTTGGGATTTGCCAGCCCCAGCATTTT
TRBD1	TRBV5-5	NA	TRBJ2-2	CASSSSGGDRAGELFF	TGTGCCAGCAGCTCCTCAGGGGGCGATAGGGCCGGGGAGCTGTTTTTT
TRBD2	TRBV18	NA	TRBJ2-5	CASSQLAEQETQYF	TGTGCCAGCTCCCAACTAGCGGAACAAGAGACCCAGTACTTC
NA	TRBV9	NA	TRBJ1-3	CASSVDSGAGNTIYF	TGTGCCAGCAGCGTAGATTCCGGGGCAGGAAACACCATATATTTT
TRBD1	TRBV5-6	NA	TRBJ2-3	CASSLRGLSTDTQYF	TGTGCCAGCAGCTTGAGGGGGCTTAGCACAGATACGCAGTATTTT
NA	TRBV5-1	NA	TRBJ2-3	CATRLSSSSDTQYF	TGCGCCACCCGACTCTCCTCTAGTTCAGATACGCAGTATTTT
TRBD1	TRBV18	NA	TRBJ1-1	CASSPQRQGSINTEAFF	TGTGCCAGCTCACCACAAAGACAGGGGTCTATCAACACTGAAGCTTTCTTT
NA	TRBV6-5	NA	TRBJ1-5	CASSSPGAINQPQHF	TGTGCCAGCAGTTCCCCGGGGGCCATCAATCAGCCCCAGCATTTT
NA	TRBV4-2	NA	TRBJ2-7	CASSQDLVGDTKTYEQYF	TGTGCCAGCAGCCAAGATCTCGTGGGGGACACCAAAACCTACGAGCAGTACTTC
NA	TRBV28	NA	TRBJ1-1	CASVRDFGGRGTEAFF	TGTGCCAGCGTTCGGGATTTTGGGGGGCGAGGCACTGAAGCTTTCTTT
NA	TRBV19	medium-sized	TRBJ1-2	CASRTVYGYTF	TGTGCCAGTAGGACGGTCTATGGCTACACCTTC
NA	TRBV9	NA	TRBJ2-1	CASSVGGGSYNEQFF	TGTGCCAGCAGCGTAGGAGGGGGTTCCTACAATGAGCAGTTCTTC
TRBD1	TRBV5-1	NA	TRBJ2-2	CASSLDQGDTGELFF	TGCGCCAGCAGCTTGGACCAGGGGGACACCGGGGAGCTGTTTTTT
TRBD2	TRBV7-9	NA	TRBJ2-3	CASSAGGSNTDTQYF	TGTGCCAGCAGCGCCGGGGGGTCGAACACAGATACGCAGTATTTT
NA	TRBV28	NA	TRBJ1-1	CASSPQRSEAFF	TGTGCCAGCAGCCCCCAGAGGTCTGAAGCTTTCTTT
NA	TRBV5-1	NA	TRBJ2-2	CASRPEPNTGELFF	TGCGCCAGCAGACCAGAACCGAACACCGGGGAGCTGTTTTTT
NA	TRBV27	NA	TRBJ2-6	CASKNLVHSGANVLTF	TGTGCCAGCAAGAACCTGGTACACTCTGGGGCCAACGTCCTGACTTTC
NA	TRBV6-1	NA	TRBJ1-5	CASSEVRRVGNQPQHF	TGTGCCAGCAGTGAAGTCAGAAGGGTTGGCAATCAGCCCCAGCATTTT
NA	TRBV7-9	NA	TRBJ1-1	CASSQGDRPNTEAFF	TGTGCCAGCAGCCAAGGCGACAGGCCGAACACTGAAGCTTTCTTT
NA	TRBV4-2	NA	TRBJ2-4	CASSQDPQAKNIQYF	TGTGCCAGCAGCCAAGATCCCCAGGCCAAAAACATTCAGTACTTC
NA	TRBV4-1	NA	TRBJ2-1	CASGDGNEQFF	TGCGCCAGCGGGGATGGGAATGAGCAGTTCTTC
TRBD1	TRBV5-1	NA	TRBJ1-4	CASSLFLGQGLAKLFF	TGCGCCAGCAGCTTGTTTCTGGGACAGGGATTGGCAAAACTGTTTTTT
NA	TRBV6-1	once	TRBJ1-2	CASSRIYRDGYTF	TGTGCCAGCAGTAGAATTTACAGGGATGGCTACACCTTC
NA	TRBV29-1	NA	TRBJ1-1	CSATRDMNTEAFF	TGCAGCGCTACGAGGGATATGAACACTGAAGCTTTCTTT
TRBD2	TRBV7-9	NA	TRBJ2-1	CASSPEGRGGNEQFF	TGTGCCAGCAGCCCGGAGGGGCGGGGGGGGAATGAGCAGTTCTTC
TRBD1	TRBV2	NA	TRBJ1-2	CASNLRDSAGYTF	TGTGCCAGCAACCTCCGGGACAGTGCGGGCTACACCTTC
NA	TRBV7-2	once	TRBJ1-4	CASSLGQATNEKLFF	TGTGCCAGCAGCTTGGGTCAGGCTACTAATGAAAAACTGTTTTTT
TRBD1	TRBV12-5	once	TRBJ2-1	CASGPGQGAGNEQFF	TGTGCTAGTGGTCCCGGACAGGGGGCGGGCAATGAGCAGTTCTTC
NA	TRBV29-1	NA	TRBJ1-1	CSGIKSGTEAFF	TGCAGCGGTATAAAGTCGGGAACTGAAGCTTTCTTT
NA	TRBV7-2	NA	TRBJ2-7	CASSLTYEQYF	TGTGCCAGCAGCCTGACCTACGAGCAGTACTTC
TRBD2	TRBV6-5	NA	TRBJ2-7	CASRRLAESSYEQYF	TGTGCCAGCAGAAGACTAGCGGAAAGCTCCTACGAGCAGTACTTC
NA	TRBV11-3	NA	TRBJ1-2	CASSSSQGNYGYTF	TGTGCCAGCAGCTCTTCCCAGGGGAACTATGGCTACACCTTC
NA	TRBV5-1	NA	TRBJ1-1	CASSYFRNMNTEAFF	TGTGCCAGCAGCTACTTCAGGAATATGAACACTGAAGCTTTCTTT
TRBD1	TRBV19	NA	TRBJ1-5	CASSSTGAPNQPQHF	TGTGCCAGTAGTTCCACAGGGGCTCCTAATCAGCCCCAGCATTTT
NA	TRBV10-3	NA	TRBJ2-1	CATGTGSEVEQFF	TGTGCCACCGGGACCGGGAGCGAGGTTGAGCAGTTCTTC
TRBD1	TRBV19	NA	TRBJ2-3	CASSSRSLAGGRDTQYF	TGTGCCAGTAGTAGTCGGAGCCTGGCAGGGGGTAGAGATACGCAGTATTTT
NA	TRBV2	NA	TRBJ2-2	CASRVPRDPNTGELFF	TGTGCCAGCAGGGTACCCAGGGACCCGAACACCGGGGAGCTGTTTTTT
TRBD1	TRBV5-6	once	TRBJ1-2	CASSLAGQGVVETYGYTF	TGTGCCAGCAGCTTGGCGGGACAGGGAGTAGTAGAGACCTATGGCTACACCTTC
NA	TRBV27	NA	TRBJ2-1	CASTLPGTNSYNEQFF	TGTGCCAGCACCTTACCCGGGACAAACTCTTACAATGAGCAGTTCTTC
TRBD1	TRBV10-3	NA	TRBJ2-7	CAISAKDRVKEEQYF	TGTGCCATCAGTGCCAAGGACAGGGTGAAGGAAGAGCAGTACTTC
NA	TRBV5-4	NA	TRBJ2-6	CASSLTGPNVLTF	TGTGCCAGCAGCTTGACTGGGCCCAACGTCCTGACTTTC
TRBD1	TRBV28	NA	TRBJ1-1	CASSSHDRAAEAFF	TGTGCCAGCAGTTCCCACGACAGGGCCGCTGAAGCTTTCTTT
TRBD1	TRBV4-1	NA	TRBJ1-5	CASSLTDRGNQPQHF	TGCGCCAGCAGCCTAACGGACAGGGGGAATCAGCCCCAGCATTTT
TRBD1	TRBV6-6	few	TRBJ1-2	CASSDREYGYTF	TGTGCCAGCAGTGACAGGGAGTATGGCTACACCTTC